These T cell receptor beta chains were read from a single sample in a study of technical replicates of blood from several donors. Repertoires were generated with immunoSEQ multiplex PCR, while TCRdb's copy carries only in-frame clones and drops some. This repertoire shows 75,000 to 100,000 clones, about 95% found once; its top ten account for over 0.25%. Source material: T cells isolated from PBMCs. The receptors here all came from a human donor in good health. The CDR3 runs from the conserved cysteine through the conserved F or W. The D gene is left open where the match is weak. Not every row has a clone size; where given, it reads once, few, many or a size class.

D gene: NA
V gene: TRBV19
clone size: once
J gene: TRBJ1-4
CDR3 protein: CASSPRSATNEKLFF
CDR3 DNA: TGTGCCAGTAGTCCGCGGAGCGCAACTAATGAAAAACTGTTTTTT

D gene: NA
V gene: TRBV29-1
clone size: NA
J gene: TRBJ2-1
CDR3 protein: CSVVPVAVLYNEQFF
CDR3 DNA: TGCAGCGTTGTGCCGGTGGCGGTACTTTACAATGAGCAGTTCTTC

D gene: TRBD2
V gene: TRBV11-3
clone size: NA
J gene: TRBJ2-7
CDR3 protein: CASSSLAGPYEQYF
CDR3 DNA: TGTGCCAGCAGCTCTTTAGCGGGGCCCTACGAGCAGTACTTC

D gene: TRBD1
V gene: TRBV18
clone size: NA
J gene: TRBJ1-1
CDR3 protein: CASSVRGQGDTEAFF
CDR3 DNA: TGTGCCAGCTCTGTCAGGGGGCAAGGTGACACTGAAGCTTTCTTT

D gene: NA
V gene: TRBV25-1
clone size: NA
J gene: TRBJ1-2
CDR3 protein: CASRSTGGYTF
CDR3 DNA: TGTGCCAGCAGATCAACGGGGGGCTACACCTTC

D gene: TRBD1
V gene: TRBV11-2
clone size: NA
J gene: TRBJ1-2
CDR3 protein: CASSRTGDSYTF
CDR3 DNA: TGTGCCAGCAGTAGGACAGGTGATAGCTACACCTTC

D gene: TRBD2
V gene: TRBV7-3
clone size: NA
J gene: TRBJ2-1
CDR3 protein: CASSLGTSGHNEQFF
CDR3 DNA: TGTGCCAGCAGCTTAGGGACTAGCGGTCACAATGAGCAGTTCTTC

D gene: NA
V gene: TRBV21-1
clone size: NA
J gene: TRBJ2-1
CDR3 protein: CASSDPGLADYYNEQFF
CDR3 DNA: TGTGCCAGCAGCGATCCGGGACTAGCGGATTATTACAATGAGCAGTTCTTC

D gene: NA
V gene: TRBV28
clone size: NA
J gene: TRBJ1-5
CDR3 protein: CASSLAGAQPQHF
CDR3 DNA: TGTGCCAGCAGTTTAGCTGGGGCGCAGCCCCAGCATTTT

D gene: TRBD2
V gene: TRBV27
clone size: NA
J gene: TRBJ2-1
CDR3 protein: CASRPAGGPGNEQFF
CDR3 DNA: TGTGCCAGCAGGCCAGCGGGAGGGCCGGGGAATGAGCAGTTCTTC

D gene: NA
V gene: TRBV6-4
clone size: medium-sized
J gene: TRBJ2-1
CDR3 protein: CASSAQDSSYNEQFF
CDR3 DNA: TGTGCCAGCAGTGCTCAGGACAGCTCCTACAATGAGCAGTTCTTC

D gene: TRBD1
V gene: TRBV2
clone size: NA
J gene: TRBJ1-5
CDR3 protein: CASRYDRGVQPQHF
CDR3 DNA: TGTGCCAGCAGGTACGACAGGGGAGTTCAGCCCCAGCATTTT

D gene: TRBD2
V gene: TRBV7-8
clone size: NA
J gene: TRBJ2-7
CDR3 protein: CASSAAGAGGEQYF
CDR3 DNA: TGTGCCAGCAGCGCAGCCGGCGCGGGAGGCGAGCAGTACTTC

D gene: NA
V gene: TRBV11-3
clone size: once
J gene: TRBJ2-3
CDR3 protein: CASSSDGWGTDTQYF
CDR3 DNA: TGTGCCAGCAGCTCAGACGGGTGGGGCACAGATACGCAGTATTTT

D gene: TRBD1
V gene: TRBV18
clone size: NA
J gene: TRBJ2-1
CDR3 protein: CASSLVPGTAHNEQFF
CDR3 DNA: TGTGCCAGCTCGCTAGTACCCGGGACAGCTCACAATGAGCAGTTCTTC

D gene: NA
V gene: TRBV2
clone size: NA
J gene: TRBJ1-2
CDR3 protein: CASRIGGSGYTF
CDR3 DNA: TGTGCCAGCAGGATTGGGGGGAGTGGCTACACCTTC

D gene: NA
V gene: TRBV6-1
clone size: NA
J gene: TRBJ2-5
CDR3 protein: CASGRSGRYQETQYF
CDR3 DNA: TGTGCCAGCGGGCGGAGCGGCCGGTACCAAGAGACCCAGTACTTC

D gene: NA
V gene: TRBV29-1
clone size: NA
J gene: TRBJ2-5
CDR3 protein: CSVDISQGYETQYF
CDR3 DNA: TGCAGCGTTGACATCTCACAGGGCTATGAGACCCAGTACTTC

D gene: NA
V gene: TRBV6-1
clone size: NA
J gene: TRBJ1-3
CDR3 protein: CASSVLQGSGNTIYF
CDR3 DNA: TGTGCCAGCAGTGTATTACAGGGCTCTGGAAACACCATATATTTT

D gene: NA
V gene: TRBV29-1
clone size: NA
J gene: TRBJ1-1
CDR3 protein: CSVEVGGRLTEAFF
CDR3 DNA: TGCAGCGTTGAAGTCGGGGGGCGGCTCACTGAAGCTTTCTTT